This T cell receptor beta chain was observed in a study of T cell repertoires in cytomegalovirus infection. In the study overall: A matching HLA type, together with CMV infection, was signaled by public TCR beta signatures.

Study-wide findings and caveats: Carriers of CMV and the relevant HLA type were discriminated by public TCR beta frequency. CMV-specific TCR beta clonotypes restricted by HLA-C were the ones dominating the ex vivo response.

The CDR3 is 12 amino acids. The ends were cut back, 8 bases at V and 7 bases at J, with 12 bases in the middle. The germline V gene has CDR1 LNHNV and CDR2 YYDKDF (reference sequence). TCRdb used MiXCR to reprocess the reads, holding one entry per CDR3 protein. The repertoire holds approximately 990,000 distinct CDR3 sequences, with approximately 31% as singletons. Turning to this clonotype: Antigen specificity is unknown.

The sequences come from cultured CD8+ T cells from PBMCs, collected from culture after CMV antigen stimulation. The rearrangement links TRBV15 to TRBJ2-1, with a tentative D call TRBD2 (5 bases). The TCR was taken from a human donor in good health (CMV status not recorded). Some clones in this sample may be carry-over from other donors' samples. Written as DNA, the CDR3 is TGTGCCACCGCGAGCCGCGGGAATGAGCAGTTCTTC. It translates to CATASRGNEQFF.